Presented here are 26 T cell receptor beta chains from one specimen sequenced in a study of breast tumors, draining lymph nodes, adjacent tissues. One entry per CDR3 protein, called by TCRdb with MiXCR from the multiplex PCR reads. Found here are 47,000 or so distinct CDR3 sequences, under 30% of them singletons; the top ten hold about 7.8%. The sequencing input was breast tumor tissue. The receptors here all came from a female donor with breast cancer. Some clones in this sample may be carry-over from other donors' samples.

This clonotype came up once. This sequence joins TRBV20-1 and TRBJ1-1; D perhaps matches TRBD1 (6 bases). Germline CDR1 is DFQATT and CDR2 is SNEGSKA (reference sequence). The V gene lost 6 bases and the J gene lost 1 base, with 9 bases spanning the gap. This CDR3 has 12 amino acids. The CDR3 sequence is CSANRENTEAFF. As DNA, the CDR3 is TGCAGTGCGAACAGGGAGAACACTGAAGCTTTCTTT.

This clonotype was picked up many times. The V call is TRBV7-2, the J call TRBJ1-4; D remains unclear. V was clipped by 5 bases and J by 6 bases, with 10 bases between them. CDR1 SGHTA and CDR2 FQGNSA come from the germline V gene. The CDR3 spans 13 residues. The CDR3 region is CASSRARDEKLFF. CDR3 nucleotides: TGTGCCAGCAGCCGGGCGCGGGATGAAAAACTGTTTTTT.

The sample holds many counts of this clonotype. The chain employs TRBV2 and TRBJ2-2, with a tentative D call TRBD2 (5 bases). Trimming shortened V by 3 bases and J by 5 bases, and 10 bases separated the two germline ends. Per germline, CDR1 SNHLY and CDR2 FYNNEI. The CDR3 totals 14 residues. For the CDR3, the DNA is TGTGCCAGCAGTGACCCTGGCGGGACCGGGGAGCTGTTTTTT. Translation: CASSDPGGTGELFF.

This clonotype was recorded many times. J is TRBJ2-1 and V is TRBV20-1; 12 positions agree with TRBD1. From germline, CDR1 is DFQATT and CDR2 SNEGSKA (reference sequence). The V and J ends lost 2 bases and 10 bases, in that order; junction bases with no gene match: 9. The CDR3 consists of 15 residues. The CDR3: CSARSSGQGAREQFF. The CDR3 region has the DNA TGCAGTGCTAGATCCTCGGGACAGGGGGCAAGGGAGCAGTTCTTC.

This clonotype was observed at least ten times. Here the CDR3 reads CSANPSGGPYNEQFF. Written as DNA, the CDR3 is TGCAGTGCTAATCCTAGCGGGGGGCCCTACAATGAGCAGTTCTTC. The chain uses TRBV20-1 and TRBJ2-1, with 11 bases fitting TRBD2. The CDR3 sequence is 15 residues long. V shed 4 bases, J shed 2 bases, and the junction held 4 bases outside the gene matches. The germline V gene has CDR1 DFQATT and CDR2 SNEGSKA (reference sequence).

The sample holds many counts of this clonotype. The gene calls are TRBV5-5 and TRBJ1-2, with 12 bases fitting TRBD1. V trimming: 4 bases; J trimming: 4 bases; junction bases outside the gene matches: 2. Germline loops: CDR1 SGHKS, CDR2 YYEKEE (reference sequence). The CDR3 covers 14 residues. CDR3 sequence reads: CASSQGQGAYGYTF. In DNA, the CDR3 is TGTGCCAGCAGCCAGGGACAGGGGGCCTATGGCTACACCTTC.

The V and J genes are TRBV5-6 and TRBJ2-7, with unresolved D. CDR3 length equals 14 residues. Germline V gives CDR1 SGHDT, CDR2 YYEEEE. V was shortened by 4 bases and J by 4 bases, with 15 bases between the two germline ends. CDR3 DNA sequence: TGTGCCAGCAGCCCAACCGCGGACGTGTACGAGCAGTACTTC. This sequence encodes CASSPTADVYEQYF.

The table lists this clonotype with many counts. J is TRBJ2-1 and V is TRBV11-2, with 7 bases aligning to TRBD1. The CDR3 spans 12 residues. Unmatched junction bases numbered 5, after V lost 5 bases and J lost 10 bases. Germline CDR1 is SGHAT and CDR2 is FQNNGV. The CDR3 DNA reads TGTGCCAGCAGCCTCCGGGACAGAGAGCAGTTCTTC. Amino acid sequence: CASSLRDREQFF.

Many counts were recorded for this clonotype. V usage is TRBV5-8 and J usage is TRBJ1-5, with a possible D match to TRBD1 (5 bases). CDR1 is SGHTS, CDR2 YDEGEE, per germline. This CDR3 is 15 amino acids long. The ends were cut back, 5 bases at V and 5 bases at J, with 17 bases in the middle. CDR3 in DNA: TGTGCCAGCAGGTTGAAGGGGCAGGGTTATCAGCCCCAGCATTTT. Translated: CASRLKGQGYQPQHF.

There are many counts of this clonotype. The CDR3 nucleotides read TGTGCCAGCAGCTTAGGCCAGGGGGCTAGCGGATACAATGAGCAGTTCTTC. As protein: CASSLGQGASGYNEQFF. The V gene is TRBV7-3, the J gene TRBJ2-1; D may be TRBD1 (8 bases). V lost 2 bases to trimming and J lost 4 bases, with 18 bases between them. CDR3 length: 17 amino acids. Looked up from germline, CDR1 is SGHTA and CDR2 is FQGTGA.

The J gene is TRBJ2-3, the V gene TRBV7-7; the D is unclear. Trimming cost V 5 bases and J 2 bases, with 14 bases left between them. The CDR3 sequence is 15 residues long. Germline V lookup: CDR1 SSHAT, CDR2 FNYEAQ (reference sequence). The CDR3 is CASSPGIGPTDTQYF. Here the CDR3 DNA reads TGTGCCAGCAGCCCTGGTATAGGGCCCACAGATACGCAGTATTTT.

This clonotype was counted ten times or more. The V and J genes are TRBV19 and TRBJ1-2, with D maybe TRBD1 (6 bases). Germline V gives CDR1 LNHDA, CDR2 SQIVND (reference sequence). The CDR3 is 13 amino acids. V was pared by 5 bases and J by 2 bases, with 9 bases between. In DNA, the CDR3 is TGTGCCAGTAGTGTTGGACAGAACTATGGCTACACCTTC. Translating it yields CASSVGQNYGYTF.

This clonotype was observed many times. This chain connects TRBV24-1 to TRBJ1-5, with D possibly TRBD1 on 5 matching bases. V was cut by 5 bases and J by 3 bases, with 10 bases left in between. The germline gives CDR1 KGHDR, CDR2 SFDVKD. The CDR3 extends over 14 amino acids. Here the CDR3 DNA reads TGTGCCACCAGTGTCCCAGGGACCAATCAGCCCCAGCATTTT. Translated: CATSVPGTNQPQHF.

This clonotype is medium-sized (0.01 to 0.1%) within its sample. V usage is TRBV11-2 and J usage is TRBJ2-7; D could derive from TRBD1 or TRBD2 (6 bases each). The CDR3 is 15 amino acids. Germline CDR1 and CDR2: SGHAT and FQNNGV. V was clipped by 1 base and J by 2 bases, with 12 bases between them. The CDR3 DNA reads TGTGCCAGCAGCTTAGTGGGCGGGACAACCTACGAGCAGTACTTC. Translation: CASSLVGGTTYEQYF.

This clonotype occurred many times. V gene TRBV29-1 combines with J gene TRBJ1-5, with D possibly matching TRBD1 (6 bases). CDR3 length: 14 amino acids. Germline CDR1 is SQVTM and CDR2 is ANQGSEA. The ends were cut back, 4 bases at V and 6 bases at J, with 16 bases in the middle. The CDR3 DNA reads as TGCAGCGTTGTCGCTCTGGGGGGCGGTCAGCCCCAGCATTTT. It encodes CSVVALGGGQPQHF.

The sample holds many counts of this clonotype. This sequence joins TRBV19 and TRBJ2-7, with 7 bases fitting TRBD2. The CDR3 spans 14 residues. After removal of 7 bases from V and 2 bases from J, the junction contained 8 bases not matched to a gene. The V gene's germline CDR1 is LNHDA and CDR2 SQIVND (reference sequence). CDR3 protein: CASTPSAGTYEQYF. As DNA, the CDR3 is TGTGCCAGTACTCCCTCAGCGGGAACCTACGAGCAGTACTTC. Full variable domain (missing parts from reference TRBV19 and TRBJ2-7): DGGITQSPKYLFRKEGQNVTLSCEQNLNHDAMYWYRQDPGQGLRLIYYSQIVNDFQKGDIAEGYSVSREKKESFPLTVTSAQKNPTAFYLCASTPSAGTYEQYFGPGTRLTVT.

The chain couples TRBV28 to TRBJ2-1, with 7 bases lining up with TRBD1. Germline lookup yields CDR1 MDHEN and CDR2 SYDVKM. V was pared by 7 bases and J by 7 bases, with 10 bases of the junction left unmatched. The CDR3 spans 14 residues. The CDR3 loop is CASIKKGAWNEQFF. The CDR3, as DNA: TGTGCCAGCATCAAAAAGGGGGCTTGGAATGAGCAGTTCTTC.

This clonotype has a count of ten or more. The rearrangement links TRBV4-1 to TRBJ1-5; TRBD1 might be the D (5 bases). CDR1 MGHRA and CDR2 YSYEKL come from the germline V gene. V gave up 0 bases and J gave up 6 bases, with 12 bases separating them. There are 15 residues in the CDR3. CDR3 amino acids: CASSQDSRVPQPQHF. The CDR3 DNA reads as TGCGCCAGCAGCCAAGATAGCAGGGTTCCTCAGCCCCAGCATTTT.

In regard to this clonotype: Germline and junction disagree at one end, which may indicate a read error. This chain connects TRBV7-7 to TRBJ2-1; 7 bases match TRBD2. This CDR3 has 13 amino acids. Per the germline V gene, CDR1 is SSHAT and CDR2 is FNYEAQ (reference sequence). The CDR3 sequence: CASSKSGVNEQFF. CDR3 coding DNA: TGTGCTAGCAGCAAGAGCGGGGTTAATGAGCAGTTCTTC.

CDR3 amino acids: CASSISPGQGGTGELFF. DNA of the CDR3: TGCGCCAGCAGCATATCACCGGGACAGGGTGGAACCGGGGAGCTGTTTTTT. This chain joins TRBV5-1 and TRBJ2-2, with TRBD1 matching 9 bases. V lost 4 bases and J lost 5; bases outside the gene matches: 12. Germline V gives CDR1 SGHRS, CDR2 YFSETQ. This CDR3 has 17 residues. The variable domain in full, completed from reference TRBV5-1 and TRBJ2-2, reads KAGVTQTPRYLIKTRGQQVTLSCSPISGHRSVSWYQQTPGQGLQFLFEYFSETQRNKGNFPGRFSGRQFSNSRSEMNVSTLELGDSALYLCASSISPGQGGTGELFFGEGSRLTVL.

This clonotype has ten or more counts. This chain connects TRBV12-3 or TRBV12-4 to TRBJ2-7, with 9 bases identical to TRBD1. V lost 5 bases and J lost 5; bases outside the gene matches: 10. The CDR3 is 15 amino acids. The CDR3 here is CASSPAGTGYHEQYF. As DNA, the CDR3 is TGTGCCAGCAGTCCCGCCGGGACAGGGTACCACGAGCAGTACTTC.

This clonotype appeared many times. The chain has TRBV6-1 and TRBJ1-6, with unresolved D. Germline V lookup: CDR1 MNHNS, CDR2 SASEGT. The V and J ends lost 3 bases and 9 bases respectively, with 12 bases between them. The CDR3 sequence is 14 residues long. The CDR3 protein is CASSDGTRTSPLHF. The CDR3 bases are TGTGCCAGCAGTGATGGAACACGGACTTCACCCCTCCACTTT.

In its sample, this clonotype was seen many times. This chain connects TRBV2 to TRBJ1-5, with D possibly matching TRBD1 (5 bases). Germline V CDR1 and CDR2: SNHLY, FYNNEI. The V end was cut by 3 bases, the J end by 0 bases, with 15 bases between. The length of the CDR3 is 17 residues. The CDR3 loop is CASSEGQGYNSNQPQHF. CDR3 bases: TGTGCCAGCAGTGAGGGTCAGGGTTATAATAGCAATCAGCCCCAGCATTTT.

The chain is built from TRBV29-1 and TRBJ2-3; 9 positions agree with TRBD1. Germline V lookup: CDR1 SQVTM, CDR2 ANQGSEA. The CDR3 extends over 15 amino acids. The V and J ends lost 6 bases and 10 bases, in that order; junction bases with no gene match: 17. Written as DNA, the CDR3 is TGCAGCGTGCTTCGAGTACAGGGGGCAGGAGTTGCGCAGTATTTT. Translating gives CSVLRVQGAGVAQYF.

As concerns this clonotype: A much larger clone differs by one base, so this may be a read error. CDR3 sequence (DNA): TGTGCCAGCGGCCTTAGGACTAGCGGAAAAAATGAGCAGTTCTTC. Protein sequence: CASGLRTSGKNEQFF. V and J are TRBV9 and TRBJ2-1; 10 bases are shared with TRBD2. The CDR3 length is 15 residues. The germline V gene encodes CDR1 SGDLS and CDR2 YYNGEE. V lost 7 bases, J lost 7 bases, and 11 bases stayed unmatched.

This clonotype was detected many times. J is TRBJ2-3 and V is TRBV5-4; D is unclear. This CDR3 is built from 12 residues. Trimming removed 1 base at V and 4 bases at J, with 4 bases between. Germline V gives CDR1 SGHNT, CDR2 YYREEE (reference sequence). The CDR3: CASSLSSDTQYF. DNA of the CDR3: TGTGCCAGCAGCTTGTCCTCAGATACGCAGTATTTT.